The clone carrying this TCR beta chain was counted many times. The antigen is not known. The sample belongs to a study of T cell clonality in common variable immunodeficiency. Overall study findings and caveats: CVID subjects showed higher TCRbeta clonality than healthy controls. Repertoire-complication correlations in CVID were limited by patient heterogeneity.

Generated by immunoSEQ multiplex PCR, the TCRdb table keeps only in-frame clones and is missing some. This sample includes fewer than 50,000 clones with no singletons; its ten biggest clones take up over 1.1%. The sample taken for sequencing was peripheral blood mononuclear cells. This clonotype was sampled from a person aged 18 to 75 in good health.

The CDR3 sequence is CASTNRPGLAGSGELFF. The sequenced part of the CDR3 DNA is TGTGCCAGCACTAACCGACCGGGACTAGCAGGATCCGGGGAG. The chain uses TRBV6-2 or TRBV6-3 and TRBJ2-2, with 9 bases lining up with TRBD2. Coverage ceases 3 residues before the CDR3 finishes, and the germline J gene fills in the end. V gave up 7 bases and J gave up 6 bases; unmatched junction bases: 15. The germline V gene encodes CDR1 MNHEY and CDR2 SVGEGT. There are 17 residues in the CDR3.